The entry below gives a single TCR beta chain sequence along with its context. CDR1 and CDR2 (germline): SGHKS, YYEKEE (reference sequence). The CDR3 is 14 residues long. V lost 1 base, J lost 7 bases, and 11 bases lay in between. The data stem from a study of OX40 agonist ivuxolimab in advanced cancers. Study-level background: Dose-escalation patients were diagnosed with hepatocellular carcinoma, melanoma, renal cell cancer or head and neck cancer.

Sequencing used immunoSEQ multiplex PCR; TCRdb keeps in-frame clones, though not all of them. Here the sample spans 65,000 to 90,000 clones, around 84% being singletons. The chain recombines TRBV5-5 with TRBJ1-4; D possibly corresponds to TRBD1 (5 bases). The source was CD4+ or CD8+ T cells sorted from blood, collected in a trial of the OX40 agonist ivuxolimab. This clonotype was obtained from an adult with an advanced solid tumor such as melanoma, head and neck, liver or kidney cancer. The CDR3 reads CASSLRGGGEKLFF. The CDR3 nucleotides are TGTGCCAGCAGCTTGAGGGGCGGGGGTGAAAAACTGTTTTTT.